The 10 T cell receptor beta chains below all came from one sample that was sequenced in a study of cytomegalovirus exposure and HLA in healthy donors. 13 Jbeta primers and 60 Vbeta primers were used for the PCR. Libraries were prepared by immunoSEQ multiplex PCR; TCRdb keeps only in-frame clonotypes and omits some of them. The sample lists about 150,000 clones; 65% to 85% were seen once. Sequenced: PBMCs. The receptors here all came from a woman between 40 and 55 years old in good health and CMV-seropositive.

The genes are TRBV30 and TRBJ1-5; the D is unclear. This CDR3 spans 14 amino acids. CDR1 is GTSNPN and CDR2 is SVGIG in the germline V gene (reference sequence). V was trimmed by 0 bases and J by 5 bases, leaving 11 bases between them. The CDR3 reads CAWSVRRADQPQHF. Written as DNA, the CDR3 is TGTGCCTGGAGTGTAAGGCGGGCCGATCAGCCCCAGCATTTT.

This chain links TRBV6-6 with TRBJ1-1; tentatively, D is TRBD1 (6 bases). The CDR3 is made up of 14 amino acids. V lost 11 bases, J lost 0 bases, and 16 bases lay in between. Germline CDR1 MNHNY, CDR2 SVGAGI (reference sequence). The DNA for the CDR3 is TGTGCCGCAGAGGGGGGGGCCCTGAACACTGAAGCTTTCTTT. Translation gives CAAEGGALNTEAFF.

The chain combines TRBV20-1 with TRBJ2-7, with D possibly being TRBD2 (6 bases). Trimming pared 6 bases from V and 7 bases from J, leaving 10 bases between. The CDR3 loop spans 10 amino acids. Per the germline V gene, CDR1 is DFQATT and CDR2 is SNEGSKA (reference sequence). DNA of the CDR3: TGCAGTGCGCTGGCGGGGGAGCAGTACTTC. Amino acid sequence: CSALAGEQYF.

The table lists this clone with a few counts. V usage is TRBV5-1 and J usage is TRBJ1-1; D is undetermined. V shed 0 bases and J shed 5 bases, with 5 bases lying between them. The CDR3 covers 12 residues. Germline V gene data show CDR1 as SGHRS and CDR2 as YFSETQ. CDR3 DNA: TGCGCCAGCAGCTTGGCCAATACTGAAGCTTTCTTT. Protein sequence: CASSLANTEAFF.

The chain carries TRBV7-9 and TRBJ2-2, with 8 bases lining up with TRBD2. Germline trimming cut 5 bases from V and 5 bases from J; bases unmatched to any gene: 10. The CDR3 consists of 16 residues. Germline V gene lookup returns CDR1 SEHNR and CDR2 FQNEAQ (reference sequence). CDR3 protein: CASSPPGLVGTGELFF. CDR3 bases: TGTGCCAGCAGCCCTCCGGGACTAGTCGGGACCGGGGAGCTGTTTTTT.

The chain has TRBV5-4 and TRBJ1-2; no clear D gene. V lost 2 bases and J lost 5, with 13 bases in between. Germline V gene sequence: CDR1 SGHNT, CDR2 YYREEE (reference sequence). There are 14 residues in the CDR3. The CDR3 region is CASSFSGQLYGYTF. In DNA, the CDR3 is TGTGCCAGCAGCTTTTCTGGCCAGTTGTATGGCTACACCTTC. Looking up the rest from reference TRBV5-4 and TRBJ1-2 gives the full variable domain: ETGVTQSPTHLIKTRGQQVTLRCSSQSGHNTVSWYQQALGQGPQFIFQYYREEENGRGNFPPRFSGLQFPNYSSELNVNALELDDSALYLCASSFSGQLYGYTFGSGTRLTVV.

The chain carries TRBV9 and TRBJ2-5, with 8 bases lining up with TRBD2. The CDR3 runs to 14 residues. J was trimmed by 5 bases and V by 2 bases; bases with no gene match: 5. CDR1 SGDLS and CDR2 YYNGEE come from the germline V gene. The CDR3 loop is CASSVSGGRETQYF. CDR3 in DNA: TGTGCCAGCAGCGTGAGCGGGGGCCGGGAGACCCAGTACTTC.

The CDR3 is CASNRDRGTEQYF. CDR3 sequence (DNA): TGTGCCAGTAACCGGGACAGGGGTACCGAGCAGTACTTC. The chain joins TRBV19 to TRBJ2-7; TRBD1 agrees at 10 bases. CDR1 is LNHDA, CDR2 SQIVND, per germline (reference sequence). V was clipped by 7 bases and J by 6 bases; unmatched bases: 6. This CDR3 has 13 residues.

This sequence joins TRBV6-1 and TRBJ2-7; D perhaps matches TRBD1 (6 bases). Germline loops: CDR1 MNHNS, CDR2 SASEGT. This CDR3 has 17 amino acids. Between the trimmed V and J ends, which lost 1 base and 2 bases, there was a span of 18 bases. CDR3 loop: CASSEDLQGRPAYEQYF. The CDR3 DNA reads as TGTGCCAGCAGTGAAGACTTACAGGGCCGACCTGCCTACGAGCAGTACTTC.

The CDR3 sequence is CASSLAGFSYNEQFF. The DNA for the CDR3 is TGTGCCAGCAGCTTGGCGGGATTCTCCTACAATGAGCAGTTCTTC. This chain uses TRBV7-3 with TRBJ2-1, with D possibly TRBD2 on 6 matching bases. This CDR3 spans 15 amino acids. The germline gives CDR1 SGHTA, CDR2 FQGTGA. V lost 3 bases and J lost 0, with 9 bases in between.